This T cell receptor beta chain was identified in a study of blood T cell repertoires in COVID-19. The wider study: PBMCs, B-cell-depleted T cells, or T cells provided the cDNA or gDNA that made up the material.

The V end lost 6 bases, the J end lost 2 bases, and 8 bases lay between the germline ends. The CDR3 sequence is 13 residues long. The germline V gene encodes CDR1 MNHEY and CDR2 SVGAGI. Under the authors' procedure: It was from reference gene primer amplification that nucleated cell counts were estimated. TCRdb's copy holds only in-frame clones and misses some; the assay was immunoSEQ multiplex PCR. That table furnishes V, J and clone size, whereas the DNA furnished D and trimming. Seen here are 100,000 to 150,000 clones, 65% to 90% observed once, and the top ten hold roughly 27%. The chain uses TRBV6-5 and TRBJ2-1, with a possible D match to TRBD1 (5 bases). This clonotype was obtained from a woman of 80 years or more with acute or convalescent COVID-19. The sequenced material came from peripheral blood. The CDR3 DNA reads as TGTGCCAGCAGCAGGGTTACCTACAATGAGCAGTTCTTC. This gives the protein CASSRVTYNEQFF.